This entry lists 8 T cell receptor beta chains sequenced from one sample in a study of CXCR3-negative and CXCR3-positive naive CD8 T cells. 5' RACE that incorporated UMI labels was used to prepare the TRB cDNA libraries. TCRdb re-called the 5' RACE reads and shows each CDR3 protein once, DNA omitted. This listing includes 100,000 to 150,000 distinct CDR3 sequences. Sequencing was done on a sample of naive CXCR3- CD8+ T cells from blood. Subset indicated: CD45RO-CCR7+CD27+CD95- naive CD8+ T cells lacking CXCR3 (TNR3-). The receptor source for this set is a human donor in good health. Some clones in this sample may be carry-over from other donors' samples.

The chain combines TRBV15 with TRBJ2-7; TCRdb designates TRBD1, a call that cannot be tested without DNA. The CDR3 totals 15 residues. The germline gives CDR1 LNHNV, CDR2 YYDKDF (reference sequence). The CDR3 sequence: CATSRDGTFLYEQYF.

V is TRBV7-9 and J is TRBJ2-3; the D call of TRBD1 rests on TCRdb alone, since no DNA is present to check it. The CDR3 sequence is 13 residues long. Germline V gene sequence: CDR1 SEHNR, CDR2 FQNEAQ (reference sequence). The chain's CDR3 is CASSSGIADTQYF.

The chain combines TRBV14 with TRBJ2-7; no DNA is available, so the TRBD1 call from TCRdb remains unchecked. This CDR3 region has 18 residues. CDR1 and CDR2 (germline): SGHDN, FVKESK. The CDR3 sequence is CASSQPLRRTGAIDEQYF.

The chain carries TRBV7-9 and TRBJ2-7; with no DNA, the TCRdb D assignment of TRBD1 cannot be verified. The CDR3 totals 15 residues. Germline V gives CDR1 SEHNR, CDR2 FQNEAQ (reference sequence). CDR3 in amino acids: CASSSGTAYSYEQYF.

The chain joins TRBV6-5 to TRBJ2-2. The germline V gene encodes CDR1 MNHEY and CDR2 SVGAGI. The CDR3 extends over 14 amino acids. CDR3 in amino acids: CASSPQAYTGELFF.

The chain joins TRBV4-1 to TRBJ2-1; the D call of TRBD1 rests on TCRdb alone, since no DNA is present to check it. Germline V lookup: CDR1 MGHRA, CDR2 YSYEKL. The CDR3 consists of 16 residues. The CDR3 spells CASSHLRDRGYNEQFF.

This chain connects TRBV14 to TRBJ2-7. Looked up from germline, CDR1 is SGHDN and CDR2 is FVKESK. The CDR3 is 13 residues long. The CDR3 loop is CASSSLSSYEQYF.

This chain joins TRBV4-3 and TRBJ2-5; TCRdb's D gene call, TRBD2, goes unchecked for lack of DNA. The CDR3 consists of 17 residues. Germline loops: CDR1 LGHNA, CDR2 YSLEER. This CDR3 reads CASSQDSSGGSQETQYF.